The T cell receptor beta chain described here comes from a study of OX40 agonist ivuxolimab in advanced cancers. Assay used: immunoSEQ multiplex PCR; TCRdb lists only in-frame clones, some missing. This sample has approximately 60,000 clones; more than 85% occur once, and the top ten carry about 0.59%. The ends lost 6 bases at V and 4 bases at J; junction bases unmatched: 8. CDR3 size: 14 residues. The germline V gene has CDR1 SNHLY and CDR2 FYNNEI. This TCR was sampled from an adult with an advanced solid tumor such as melanoma, head and neck, liver or kidney cancer. Sequencing used CD4+ or CD8+ T cells sorted from blood, obtained in a trial of the OX40 agonist ivuxolimab. The chain recombines TRBV2 with TRBJ1-2; 7 bases align to TRBD1. Here the CDR3 DNA reads TGTGCCAGCAGGGACAGGCCCGAATCCTATGGCTACACCTTC. It specifies CASRDRPESYGYTF.